This TCR beta chain was found in a study of T cell repertoires in cytomegalovirus infection. Study observations and caveats: Individuals carrying CMV plus the relevant HLA were identified by cumulative frequency of public TCR beta families.

TCRdb passed the reads through MiXCR, listing each CDR3 protein once. The table lists about 260,000 distinct CDR3 sequences, roughly 10% of them singletons. This clonotype was seen many times. Antigen specificity is unknown. Germline loops: CDR1 SGHVS, CDR2 FNYEAQ. The V end lost 3 bases, the J end lost 0 bases, and 8 bases lay between the germline ends. The CDR3 length is 14 residues. The V call is TRBV7-6, the J call TRBJ1-1; D not certain. Sample: PBMCs. The source is a human donor in good health (CMV status not recorded). Some clones in this sample may be carry-over from other donors' samples. Written as DNA, the CDR3 is TGTGCCAGCAGCTTGGGTCAGATGAACACTGAAGCTTTCTTT. This sequence encodes CASSLGQMNTEAFF.